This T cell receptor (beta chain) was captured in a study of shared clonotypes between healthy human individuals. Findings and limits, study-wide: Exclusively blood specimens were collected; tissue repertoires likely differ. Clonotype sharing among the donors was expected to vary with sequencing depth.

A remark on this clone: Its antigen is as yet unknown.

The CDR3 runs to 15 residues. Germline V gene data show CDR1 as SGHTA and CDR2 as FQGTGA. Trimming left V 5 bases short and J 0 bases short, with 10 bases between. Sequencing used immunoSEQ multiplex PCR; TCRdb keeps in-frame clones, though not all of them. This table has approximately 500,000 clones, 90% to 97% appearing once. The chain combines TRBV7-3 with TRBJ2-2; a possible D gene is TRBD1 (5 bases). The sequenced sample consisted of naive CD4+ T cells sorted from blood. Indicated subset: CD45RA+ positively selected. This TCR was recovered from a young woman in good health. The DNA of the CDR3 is TGTGCCAGCAGCCTGCAGGGTTCGAACACCGGGGAGCTGTTTTTT. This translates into CASSLQGSNTGELFF.